These T cell receptor beta chains were read from a single sample in a study of T-cell reconstitution after alpha-beta-depleted transplantation in children. TCRdb analysed the PCR reads with MiXCR anew, one entry per CDR3 protein. The sample carries some 120,000 distinct CDR3 sequences, 10% recorded once. The material was PBMCs, obtained before TCRalphabeta/CD19-depleted stem cell transplant. These receptors were obtained from a boy between 2 and 15 years old with acute lymphoblastic leukemia, due to receive a stem cell transplant. Each CDR3 is given with its conserved first and last residue. Each record gives: CDR3 protein, CDR3 DNA, clone size, V gene, D gene, J gene. The D gene is left open where the match is weak. Only part of the rows carry a size: once, few, many, or a class if the clone is expanded.

CDR3 protein: CAIGLAGHSSTDTQYF; CDR3 DNA: TGTGCCATAGGGTTGGCGGGACATTCTAGCACAGATACGCAGTATTTT; clone size: many; V gene: TRBV10-3; D gene: NA; J gene: TRBJ2-3
CDR3 protein: CASSSAWELNTEAFF; CDR3 DNA: TGTGCCAGCAGTTCGGCCTGGGAGTTGAACACTGAAGCTTTCTTT; clone size: few; V gene: TRBV12-3/TRBV12-4; D gene: NA; J gene: TRBJ1-1
CDR3 protein: CAWSVSGSEQFF; CDR3 DNA: TGTGCCTGGAGTGTAAGCGGCTCCGAGCAGTTCTTC; clone size: NA; V gene: TRBV30; D gene: NA; J gene: TRBJ2-1
CDR3 protein: CSATRTSGRRDTQYF; CDR3 DNA: TGCAGTGCTACACGGACTAGCGGGAGGAGAGATACGCAGTATTTT; clone size: few; V gene: TRBV20-1; D gene: TRBD2; J gene: TRBJ2-3
CDR3 protein: CASTLTGDEQYF; CDR3 DNA: TGTGCCAGCACATTGACAGGGGACGAGCAGTACTTC; clone size: few; V gene: TRBV25-1; D gene: TRBD1; J gene: TRBJ2-7
CDR3 protein: CSARTRAGTDTQYF; CDR3 DNA: TGCAGTGCTAGAACGAGAGCGGGCACAGATACGCAGTATTTT; clone size: few; V gene: TRBV20-1; D gene: NA; J gene: TRBJ2-3
CDR3 protein: CASGLEGNTIYF; CDR3 DNA: TGTGCCAGCGGACTTGAAGGAAACACCATATATTTT; clone size: many; V gene: TRBV6-6; D gene: NA; J gene: TRBJ1-3
CDR3 protein: CATSRDPRGTQYF; CDR3 DNA: TGTGCCACCAGCAGAGATCCTAGGGGTACGCAGTATTTT; clone size: few; V gene: TRBV15; D gene: NA; J gene: TRBJ2-3
CDR3 protein: CASRPGLAGEQYF; CDR3 DNA: TGTGCCAGCAGGCCGGGACTAGCGGGCGAGCAGTACTTC; clone size: few; V gene: TRBV9; D gene: TRBD2; J gene: TRBJ2-7
CDR3 protein: CASSSGGGYNSPLHF; CDR3 DNA: TGTGCCAGCAGTTCCGGGGGGGGTTATAATTCACCCCTCCACTTT; clone size: few; V gene: TRBV6-5; D gene: NA; J gene: TRBJ1-6
CDR3 protein: CASSPRRDQPQHF; CDR3 DNA: TGTGCCAGCAGCCCGCGCAGGGATCAGCCCCAGCATTTT; clone size: many; V gene: TRBV5-5; D gene: NA; J gene: TRBJ1-5
CDR3 protein: CASSLVLGEAFF; CDR3 DNA: TGTGCCAGCAGCTTAGTTTTGGGTGAAGCTTTCTTT; clone size: NA; V gene: TRBV7-8; D gene: NA; J gene: TRBJ1-1
CDR3 protein: CATSFYNEQFF; CDR3 DNA: TGTGCCACATCATTCTACAATGAGCAGTTCTTC; clone size: few; V gene: TRBV12-3/TRBV12-4; D gene: NA; J gene: TRBJ2-1
CDR3 protein: CSVRPGQRYNEQFF; CDR3 DNA: TGCAGTGTCCGACCGGGACAGCGCTACAATGAGCAGTTCTTC; clone size: many; V gene: TRBV20-1; D gene: TRBD1; J gene: TRBJ2-1
CDR3 protein: CSVEDLASGQETQYF; CDR3 DNA: TGCAGCGTTGAAGACTTGGCCTCGGGCCAAGAGACCCAGTACTTC; clone size: many; V gene: TRBV29-1; D gene: NA; J gene: TRBJ2-5
CDR3 protein: CASSLALGNEQFF; CDR3 DNA: TGCGCCAGCAGCTTGGCACTAGGCAATGAGCAGTTCTTC; clone size: many; V gene: TRBV5-1; D gene: NA; J gene: TRBJ2-1
CDR3 protein: CASSDSPSYEQYF; CDR3 DNA: TGTGCCAGCAGTGACAGCCCCTCCTACGAGCAGTACTTC; clone size: NA; V gene: TRBV6-1; D gene: NA; J gene: TRBJ2-7
CDR3 protein: CASSPGHRSDTQYF; CDR3 DNA: TGTGCCAGCAGTCCGGGACATAGGTCAGATACGCAGTATTTT; clone size: many; V gene: TRBV7-2; D gene: NA; J gene: TRBJ2-3
CDR3 protein: CASSLEYEGGRNTIYF; CDR3 DNA: TGTGCCAGCAGCTTGGAGTACGAGGGAGGAAGGAACACCATATATTTT; clone size: NA; V gene: TRBV5-6; D gene: NA; J gene: TRBJ1-3
CDR3 protein: CASSLGSGAIAKNIQYF; CDR3 DNA: TGCGCCAGCAGCTTGGGTTCAGGGGCCATAGCCAAAAACATTCAGTACTTC; clone size: NA; V gene: TRBV5-1; D gene: NA; J gene: TRBJ2-4
CDR3 protein: CASSFQSSTDTQYF; CDR3 DNA: TGCGCCAGCAGCTTCCAGTCTAGCACAGATACGCAGTATTTT; clone size: many; V gene: TRBV5-1; D gene: NA; J gene: TRBJ2-3
CDR3 protein: CASSLVQAGETQYF; CDR3 DNA: TGTGCCAGCAGCTTGGTCCAAGCGGGGGAGACCCAGTACTTC; clone size: few; V gene: TRBV7-9; D gene: TRBD2; J gene: TRBJ2-5
CDR3 protein: CASSQGAGTGSYEQYF; CDR3 DNA: TGTGCCAGCAGCCAAGGGGCCGGGACCGGCTCCTACGAGCAGTACTTC; clone size: few; V gene: TRBV3-1; D gene: NA; J gene: TRBJ2-7
CDR3 protein: CASSRLAGVLEQYF; CDR3 DNA: TGTGCCAGTAGTAGACTAGCGGGAGTTCTCGAGCAGTACTTC; clone size: few; V gene: TRBV19; D gene: TRBD2; J gene: TRBJ2-7
CDR3 protein: CASSQTGVATEAFF; CDR3 DNA: TGCGCCAGCAGCCAGACAGGGGTCGCCACTGAAGCTTTCTTT; clone size: NA; V gene: TRBV4-1; D gene: TRBD1; J gene: TRBJ1-1